Below are 10 T cell receptor beta chains sequenced from a single sample in a study of Tregs in tolerant kidney transplant recipients. Clones were sequenced by immunoSEQ multiplex PCR, and TCRdb holds only the in-frame ones, with some missing. There are roughly 34,000 clones in the sample, with 6.5% to 8% held by the top ten. The sequencing here drew on CD8+ T cells from blood, taken before the transplant. The receptors shown here come from a human donor who received a combined kidney and bone marrow transplant.

A word on this clone: The read gets to within 3 residues of the CDR3 end, and the germline J gene fills in the rest. The V and J genes are TRBV11-2 and TRBJ2-7, with D unresolved. The V gene lost 4 bases and the J gene lost 4 bases, with 2 bases spanning the gap. CDR1 and CDR2 (germline): SGHAT, FQNNGV. This CDR3 has 10 amino acids. The CDR3 DNA, read in part, is TGTGCCAGCAGCTCTTACGAG. Its protein product is CASSSYE. The CDR3 reads in full as CASSSYEQYF. Full variable domain (remainder filled in from reference TRBV11-2 and TRBJ2-7): EAGVAQSPRYKIIEKRQSVAFWCNPISGHATLYWYQQILGQGPKLLIQFQNNGVVDDSQLPKDRFSAERLKGVDSTLKIQPAKLEDSAVYLCASSSYEQYFGPGTRLTVT.

A note on this clone: The missing CDR3 end, 3 residues past where the read stops, is filled in from the germline J gene. The chain links TRBV7-6 to TRBJ2-7; a weak D match, TRBD2 (6 bases). There are 14 residues in the CDR3. Trimming stripped 1 base from V and 6 bases from J, with 13 bases between. The germline CDR1 and CDR2 sequences are SGHVS and FNYEAQ. CDR3 loop: CASSLVGGSSEQYF. The sequenced CDR3 bases are TGTGCCAGCAGCTTAGTCGGGGGTTCAAGCGAG.

Of note for this clone: Coverage ceases 3 residues before the CDR3 finishes, and the germline J gene fills in the end. The chain joins TRBV19 to TRBJ2-7, with TRBD1 matching 8 bases. In germline, CDR1 is LNHDA, CDR2 SQIVND (reference sequence). V lost 3 bases and J lost 3; bases outside the gene matches: 7. The CDR3 runs to 15 residues. Incomplete CDR3 DNA: TGTGCCAGTAGTATGGGGTCCGGACAGGGCTACGAG. Translating gives CASSMGSGQGYE. The full CDR3 sequence reads CASSMGSGQGYEQYF.

About this clone: Read data end 3 residues before the CDR3 end; the end is taken from the germline J gene. The V and J genes are TRBV7-9 and TRBJ1-1; 9 bases match TRBD1. Germline V lookup: CDR1 SEHNR, CDR2 FQNEAQ (reference sequence). This CDR3 has 15 residues. Trimming cost V 0 bases and J 4 bases; bases outside gene matches: 3. CDR3 loop: CASSLAGTGTTEAFF. The covered CDR3 bases are TGTGCCAGCAGCTTAGCAGGGACAGGGACCACTGAA.

With respect to this clone: The CDR3 end falls 3 residues outside the read, so it is completed with the germline J gene. This rearrangement joins TRBV7-8 to TRBJ1-5; 8 bases map to TRBD1. The junction had 5 bases not matched to a gene; V was cut back by 5 bases and J by 5 bases. Germline V lookup: CDR1 SGHVS, CDR2 FQNEAQ. This CDR3 is built from 14 residues. CDR3 bases read: TGTGCCAGCAGCCCCGGGACAGGAGATCAGCCC. Residues: CASSPGTGDQP. The CDR3 reads in full as CASSPGTGDQPQHF. The full variable domain, in which reference TRBV7-8 and TRBJ1-5 provide the parts outside the CDR3, is GAGVSQSPRYKVAKRGQDVALRCDPISGHVSLFWYQQALGQGPEFLTYFQNEAQLDKSGLPSDRFFAERPEGSVSTLKIQRTQQEDSAVYLCASSPGTGDQPQHFGDGTRLSIL.

The sequenced CDR3 bases are TGTGCCAGCAGCTTTTACAGGGAGCAGGCCACTGAA. It specifies CASSFYREQATE. The complete CDR3 reads CASSFYREQATEAFF. The chain employs TRBV7-8 and TRBJ1-1; a possible D gene is TRBD1 (6 bases). The CDR3 end falls 3 residues outside the read, so it is completed with the germline J gene. CDR1 is SGHVS, CDR2 FQNEAQ, per germline. This CDR3 has 15 amino acids. Trimming left V 3 bases short and J 4 bases short, with 15 bases between.

A note on this clone: The CDR3 is cut off 3 residues early in the read; its end comes from the germline J gene. The chain has TRBV20-1 and TRBJ2-7; 7 nucleotides line up with TRBD2. V was pared by 0 bases and J by 0 bases, with 8 bases of the junction left unmatched. This CDR3 contains 16 residues. Germline values: CDR1 DFQATT, CDR2 SNEGSKA (reference sequence). CDR3 DNA (partial): TGCAGTGCTAGAGATTCGGCGGGGGTGTCCTCCTACGAG. This sequence encodes CSARDSAGVSSYE. The entire CDR3 protein is CSARDSAGVSSYEQYF.

Concerning this clone: The read ends 3 residues early relative to the CDR3; the germline J gene fills the gap. This sample includes further DNA sequences coding for the same CDR3. The chain uses TRBV19 and TRBJ2-7; the D is unclear. The CDR3 is 12 amino acids. Germline V gene sequence: CDR1 LNHDA, CDR2 SQIVND (reference sequence). Deletions cut 1 base from V and 3 bases from J, with 4 bases between. CDR3 DNA (partial): TGTGCCAGTAGTATAGCGGGCTACGAG. It yields the protein CASSIAGYE. The whole CDR3 protein reads CASSIAGYEQYF.

About this clone: Read data end 3 residues before the CDR3 end; the end is taken from the germline J gene. The genes are TRBV12-5 and TRBJ2-1; 8 nucleotides match TRBD2. The CDR3 consists of 15 residues. The germline gives CDR1 LGHNT, CDR2 FRNRAP. The junction had 5 bases not matched to a gene; V was cut back by 3 bases and J by 4 bases. Here the CDR3 reads CASGFTSGIYNEQFF. The part of the CDR3 DNA that was read is TGTGCTAGTGGTTTCACTAGCGGCATATACAATGAG. The whole variable domain, remainder taken from reference TRBV12-5 and TRBJ2-1, is DARVTQTPRHKVTEMGQEVTMRCQPILGHNTVFWYRQTMMQGLELLAYFRNRAPLDDSGMPKDRFSAEMPDATLATLKIQPSEPRDSAVYFCASGFTSGIYNEQFFGPGTRLTVL.

With respect to this clone: Read coverage stops 3 residues before the CDR3 terminus; the germline J gene supplies the remainder. V gene TRBV6-1 combines with J gene TRBJ1-6; D is undetermined. The germline V gene encodes CDR1 MNHNS and CDR2 SASEGT. The CDR3 is 12 residues long. Trimming pared 4 bases from V and 7 bases from J, leaving 5 bases between. CDR3 DNA, as far as it was read: TGTGCCAGCAGTGGACAAAATTCACCC. This encodes CASSGQNSP. The CDR3 in its entirety is CASSGQNSPLHF.